This is a list of T cell receptor beta chains from one sample in a study of blood T cell repertoires in COVID-19. This table comes from immunoSEQ multiplex PCR, and its TCRdb copy is limited to in-frame clones, with some not included. The data hold 210,000 or so clones, with around 86% observed a single time. Material: peripheral blood. The source of these receptors is a man in his forties with acute or convalescent COVID-19. Both conserved end residues are part of each CDR3. A D gene is named only where the DNA matches it firmly.

cdr3_aa: CASSVQGVIAYNEQFF
d_call: TRBD1
v_call: TRBV2
j_call: TRBJ2-1

cdr3_aa: CASSYGQGVRHEQYF
d_call: TRBD1
v_call: TRBV6-5
j_call: TRBJ2-7

cdr3_aa: CASSLRQPGETQYF
d_call: .
v_call: TRBV11-2
j_call: TRBJ2-5

cdr3_aa: CASSQGQAANYGYTF
d_call: .
v_call: TRBV4-1
j_call: TRBJ1-2

cdr3_aa: CASSSDRDGNEKLFF
d_call: TRBD1
v_call: TRBV5-4
j_call: TRBJ1-4

cdr3_aa: CAISESGTGGWFDGYTF
d_call: TRBD1
v_call: TRBV10-3
j_call: TRBJ1-2

cdr3_aa: CAISPDYSEQYF
d_call: .
v_call: TRBV10-3
j_call: TRBJ2-7

cdr3_aa: CASTSLPGTGSRGEQFF
d_call: TRBD1
v_call: TRBV10-2
j_call: TRBJ2-1

cdr3_aa: CASSLTGGVGADTQYF
d_call: .
v_call: TRBV28
j_call: TRBJ2-3

cdr3_aa: CASSPTGGAGEKLFF
d_call: TRBD1
v_call: TRBV27
j_call: TRBJ1-4

cdr3_aa: CASSSTQGASTDTQYF
d_call: .
v_call: TRBV13
j_call: TRBJ2-3

cdr3_aa: CASSQVTAPGVTQYF
d_call: .
v_call: TRBV3-1/TRBV3-2
j_call: TRBJ2-5

cdr3_aa: CASSVQMNNEKLFF
d_call: .
v_call: TRBV9
j_call: TRBJ1-4

cdr3_aa: CASSPGQTNEKLFF
d_call: .
v_call: TRBV11-1
j_call: TRBJ1-4

cdr3_aa: CASSPMAGDEQYF
d_call: TRBD2
v_call: TRBV18
j_call: TRBJ2-7

cdr3_aa: CASSAHQGSYNEQFF
d_call: .
v_call: TRBV10-1
j_call: TRBJ2-1

cdr3_aa: CASDRGDSYEQYF
d_call: TRBD1
v_call: TRBV10-2
j_call: TRBJ2-7

cdr3_aa: CASSPRTSVDEQYF
d_call: TRBD2
v_call: TRBV5-1
j_call: TRBJ2-7

cdr3_aa: CASGIAGGPNEQFF
d_call: TRBD2
v_call: TRBV5-6
j_call: TRBJ2-1

cdr3_aa: CASSPLGTSGGTDTQYF
d_call: TRBD2
v_call: TRBV5-4
j_call: TRBJ2-3

cdr3_aa: CASRTGADAGELFF
d_call: TRBD1
v_call: TRBV25-1
j_call: TRBJ2-2

cdr3_aa: CASSPGGANTGELFF
d_call: TRBD2
v_call: TRBV4-2
j_call: TRBJ2-2

cdr3_aa: CASSSWTGNFDSNQPQHF
d_call: .
v_call: TRBV28
j_call: TRBJ1-5

cdr3_aa: CASSGTGAFDGYTF
d_call: TRBD1
v_call: TRBV18
j_call: TRBJ1-2

cdr3_aa: CASSLDRFDQHF
d_call: .
v_call: TRBV7-9
j_call: TRBJ1-5

cdr3_aa: CASSLDGTSGGGETQYF
d_call: TRBD2
v_call: TRBV11-2
j_call: TRBJ2-5

cdr3_aa: CASSLYRNNNEQFF
d_call: .
v_call: TRBV11-2
j_call: TRBJ2-1

cdr3_aa: CSARRAEKLFF
d_call: .
v_call: TRBV20-1
j_call: TRBJ1-4

cdr3_aa: CASSEGNFSPLHF
d_call: .
v_call: TRBV25-1
j_call: TRBJ1-6

cdr3_aa: CASSAQVSGTEAFF
d_call: .
v_call: TRBV5-5
j_call: TRBJ1-1

cdr3_aa: CASSWTGRQETQYF
d_call: TRBD1
v_call: TRBV2
j_call: TRBJ2-5

cdr3_aa: CASSLLSVQETQYF
d_call: .
v_call: TRBV5-1
j_call: TRBJ2-5

cdr3_aa: CSVGGRGDYGYTF
d_call: TRBD1
v_call: TRBV29-1
j_call: TRBJ1-2

cdr3_aa: CASSHVPRTNYRSNQPQHF
d_call: .
v_call: TRBV5-6
j_call: TRBJ1-5

cdr3_aa: CASSSGQGLAGFGGFF
d_call: TRBD2
v_call: TRBV5-1
j_call: TRBJ2-1

cdr3_aa: CASRPGLAGREQYF
d_call: TRBD2
v_call: TRBV6-5
j_call: TRBJ2-7

cdr3_aa: CASIIRQGSTTEAFF
d_call: TRBD1
v_call: TRBV28
j_call: TRBJ1-1

cdr3_aa: CASSINSGVWDTEAFF
d_call: .
v_call: TRBV19
j_call: TRBJ1-1

cdr3_aa: CASRGGNYGYTF
d_call: .
v_call: TRBV28
j_call: TRBJ1-2

cdr3_aa: CASSQGTARAPHEQYF
d_call: .
v_call: TRBV3-1/TRBV3-2
j_call: TRBJ2-7

cdr3_aa: CASSLEPTGTGSGNTIYF
d_call: TRBD1
v_call: TRBV5-1
j_call: TRBJ1-3

cdr3_aa: CASMSRGRQETQYF
d_call: TRBD1
v_call: TRBV19
j_call: TRBJ2-5

cdr3_aa: CAIRGTDNQPQHF
d_call: TRBD1
v_call: TRBV10-3
j_call: TRBJ1-5

cdr3_aa: CASSLANSGNTIYF
d_call: .
v_call: TRBV7-2
j_call: TRBJ1-3

cdr3_aa: CASSHELGRESYEQYF
d_call: .
v_call: TRBV4-2
j_call: TRBJ2-7

cdr3_aa: CASSLALGTTSSYNEQFF
d_call: .
v_call: TRBV7-6
j_call: TRBJ2-1

cdr3_aa: CSVDRDPGYTF
d_call: TRBD1
v_call: TRBV29-1
j_call: TRBJ1-2

cdr3_aa: CASSTGDTQYF
d_call: .
v_call: TRBV7-6
j_call: TRBJ2-3

cdr3_aa: CASSLRSFYEQYF
d_call: .
v_call: TRBV12-3/TRBV12-4
j_call: TRBJ2-7

cdr3_aa: CASSDPYLGNTEAFF
d_call: .
v_call: TRBV10-2
j_call: TRBJ1-1

cdr3_aa: CASSYSTGQGWEKLFF
d_call: TRBD1
v_call: TRBV6-5
j_call: TRBJ1-4

cdr3_aa: CASSQGANYGYTF
d_call: TRBD1
v_call: TRBV6-5
j_call: TRBJ1-2

cdr3_aa: CASSQGQGVQPQHF
d_call: TRBD1
v_call: TRBV4-2
j_call: TRBJ1-5

cdr3_aa: CASSLADIYGYTF
d_call: .
v_call: TRBV12-3/TRBV12-4
j_call: TRBJ1-2

cdr3_aa: CASSDGTSGGSGSYEQYF
d_call: TRBD2
v_call: TRBV5-4
j_call: TRBJ2-7

cdr3_aa: CASSLRQGYYEQYF
d_call: TRBD1
v_call: TRBV7-2
j_call: TRBJ2-7

cdr3_aa: CASSRGAYTQYF
d_call: .
v_call: TRBV7-9
j_call: TRBJ2-3

cdr3_aa: CASSTGASSGNTIYF
d_call: .
v_call: TRBV19
j_call: TRBJ1-3